This record concerns one TCR beta chain sequence. Its antigen remains unidentified. The ends lost 6 bases at V and 4 bases at J; junction bases unmatched: 7. The CDR3 runs 14 residues. In germline, CDR1 is MNHNS, CDR2 SASEGT. This specimen comes from a study of shared clonotypes between healthy human individuals. As defined, naive CD8 cells were CD45RO-negative and positively selected for CCR7, with terminally differentiated effector memory CD45RA+ cells excluded. All donors were Caucasian adults living in Nashville, Tennessee. An assay was performed, and its level was deep. Some clones are missing from TCRdb's copy, which holds only in-frame ones; the method was immunoSEQ multiplex PCR. Among roughly 2,000,000 clones listed, around 95% were seen once. Study findings and constraints: Generally, naive subsets (rather than memory subsets) showed larger estimated richness.

The TCR was taken from a man younger than 35 in good health. Some clones in this sample may be carry-over from other donors' samples. What was sequenced was naive CD8+ T cells from PBMCs. The V gene is TRBV6-1, the J gene TRBJ2-7; the match to TRBD1 covers 9 bases. As DNA, the CDR3 is TGTGCCAGCAGGCCCGGGACAGGGTGGTACGAGCAGTACTTC. Translating it yields CASRPGTGWYEQYF.